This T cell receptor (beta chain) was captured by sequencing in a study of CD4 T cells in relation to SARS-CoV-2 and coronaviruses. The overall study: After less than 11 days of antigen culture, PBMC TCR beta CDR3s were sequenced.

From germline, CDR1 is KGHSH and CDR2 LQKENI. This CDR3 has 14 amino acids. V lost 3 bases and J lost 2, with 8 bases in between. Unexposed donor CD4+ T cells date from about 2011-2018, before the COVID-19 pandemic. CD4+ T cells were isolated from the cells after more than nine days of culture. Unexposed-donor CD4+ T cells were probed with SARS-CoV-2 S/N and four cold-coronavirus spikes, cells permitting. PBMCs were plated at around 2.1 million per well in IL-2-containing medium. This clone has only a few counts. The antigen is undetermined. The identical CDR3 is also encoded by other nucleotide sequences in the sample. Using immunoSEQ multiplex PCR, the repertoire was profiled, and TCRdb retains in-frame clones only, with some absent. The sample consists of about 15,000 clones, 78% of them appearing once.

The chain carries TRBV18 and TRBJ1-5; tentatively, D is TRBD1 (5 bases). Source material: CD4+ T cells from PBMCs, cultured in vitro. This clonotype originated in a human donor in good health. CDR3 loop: CASSPRGGNQPQHF. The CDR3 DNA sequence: TGTGCCAGCTCACCGAGGGGAGGCAATCAGCCCCAGCATTTT.